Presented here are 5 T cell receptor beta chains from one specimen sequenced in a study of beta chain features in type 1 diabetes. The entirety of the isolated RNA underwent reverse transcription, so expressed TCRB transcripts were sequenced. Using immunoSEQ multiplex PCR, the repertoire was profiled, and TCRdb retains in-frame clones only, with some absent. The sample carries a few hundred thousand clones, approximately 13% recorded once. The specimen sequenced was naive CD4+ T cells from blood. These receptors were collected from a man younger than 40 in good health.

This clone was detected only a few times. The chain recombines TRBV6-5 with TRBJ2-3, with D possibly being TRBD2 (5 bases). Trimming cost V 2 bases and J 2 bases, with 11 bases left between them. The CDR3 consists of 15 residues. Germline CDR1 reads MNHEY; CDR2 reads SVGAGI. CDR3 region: CASSYAGFSTDTQYF. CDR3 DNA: TGTGCCAGCAGTTACGCGGGCTTTTCCACAGATACGCAGTATTTT.

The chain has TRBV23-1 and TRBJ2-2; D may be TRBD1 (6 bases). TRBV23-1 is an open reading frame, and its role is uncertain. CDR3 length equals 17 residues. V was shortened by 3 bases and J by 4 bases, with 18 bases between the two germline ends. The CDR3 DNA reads TGCGCCAGCAGTCACCCTTCGGGACATTTACTCACCGGGGAGCTGTTTTTT. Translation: CASSHPSGHLLTGELFF.

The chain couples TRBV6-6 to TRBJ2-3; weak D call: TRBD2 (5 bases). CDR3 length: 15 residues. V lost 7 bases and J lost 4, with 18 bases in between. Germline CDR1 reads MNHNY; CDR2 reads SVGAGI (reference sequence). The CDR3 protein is CASTYGREGADTQYF. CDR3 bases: TGTGCCAGCACCTATGGCCGGGAAGGCGCAGATACGCAGTATTTT.

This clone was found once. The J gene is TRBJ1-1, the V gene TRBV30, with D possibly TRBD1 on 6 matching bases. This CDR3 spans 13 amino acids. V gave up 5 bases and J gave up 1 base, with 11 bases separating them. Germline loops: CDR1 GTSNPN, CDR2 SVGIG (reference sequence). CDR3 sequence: CAWRPGQNTEAFF. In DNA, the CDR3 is TGTGCCTGGCGACCGGGACAGAACACTGAAGCTTTCTTT.

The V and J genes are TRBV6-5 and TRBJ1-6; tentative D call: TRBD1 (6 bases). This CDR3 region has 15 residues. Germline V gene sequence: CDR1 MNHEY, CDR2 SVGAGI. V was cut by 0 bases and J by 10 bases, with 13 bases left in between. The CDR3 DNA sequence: TGTGCCAGCAGTTACTCTCGACAGGATGGGTCACCCCTCCACTTT. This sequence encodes CASSYSRQDGSPLHF.